Here is one T cell receptor (beta chain) with its context. Its antigen is still unknown. This sequence may be a read error, since a much larger clone differs from it by one base. This sample was included in a study of read filtering for tumor transcriptome and immune sequencing. The overall study: Among patients, around 18 were male and 14 female, aged about 45 to 80 (mean about 72). Revised staging placed about 8 patients in R-ISS I, about 16 in II, 6 or 7 in III. Transcriptome libraries were built from DNase-treated RNA. Overall study results and limits: IR-seq and RNA-seq agreed better without single-read clonotypes.

Molecular barcoded adaptors covering alpha/delta and beta/gamma chains were used on roughly 400 ng RNA. TCRdb fed the reads into MiXCR, producing one record per CDR3 protein. The data show over 20,000 distinct CDR3 sequences, roughly 13% seen once. This CDR3 spans 11 amino acids. The V gene lost 1 base and the J gene lost 8 bases, with 9 bases spanning the gap. Germline V gene data show CDR1 as DFQATT and CDR2 as SNEGSKA (reference sequence). The genes are TRBV20-1 and TRBJ2-7; D ambiguous. The sequence was obtained from a donor over 35 with multiple myeloma. The sample comprised a population of CD138-negative cells sorted from bone marrow. DNA for the CDR3: TGCAGTGCTAGAGCCTATGTTAAGCAGTACTTC. Translated: CSARAYVKQYF.